Here is one T cell receptor beta chain with its context. The antigen is unknown. The trim removed 2 bases at V and 8 bases at J, leaving 9 bases unmatched. The CDR3 is 14 residues long. Germline V CDR1 and CDR2: GTSNPN, SVGIG (reference sequence). Primers used in a second PCR of roughly 6 to 11 cycles were a sample-barcoded 5' primer and a J-beta primer mix. TCRdb processed the 5' RACE reads anew with MiXCR; each CDR3 protein has one entry. The data contain about 1.1 million distinct CDR3 sequences, 35% to 45% of them singletons. The sample is drawn from a study of blood T cells in healthy people across ages. Points from the study as a whole: Relative to aged donors, long-lived donors carried more naive CD4+ cells and displayed higher diversity. Without sorted subsets, naive and antigen-experienced compartments could not be conclusively compared. Possibly, changes in expanded clonotypes were confounded because donor CMV status was unknown.

Peripheral blood, about 9.4 milliliters per donor, was collected. The chain carries TRBV30 and TRBJ1-2; 9 bases are shared with TRBD1. The sequenced sample was blood. This receptor was identified in a man aged 18 to 29 in good health. The DNA for the CDR3 is TGTGCCTGGAGTCAGGGCGGGACAGGGAACGGCTACACCTTC. Translating gives CAWSQGGTGNGYTF.